These 15 T cell receptor beta chains originate from one sample sequenced in a study of T-cell memory formation after mild COVID-19. Each CDR3 protein is one row after TCRdb ran MiXCR on the 5' RACE reads. The data show roughly 260,000 distinct CDR3 sequences, with approximately 16% seen just once and 3.5% to 4% held by the top ten. The material sequenced was PBMCs or a T cell subset sorted from them (not recorded which). These receptors were collected from a man aged 18 to 29 who had mild COVID-19 (a few samples of this study predate the infection). Cell type and time point are not known.

This clonotype was detected a few times. The chain employs TRBV6-2 or TRBV6-3 and TRBJ1-5, with D hard to call. CDR1 MNHEY and CDR2 SVGEGT come from the germline V gene. Trimming removed 6 bases at V and 6 bases at J, with 18 bases between. The CDR3 totals 15 residues. The chain's CDR3 is CASSPSGSPPQPQHF. The CDR3 nucleotides read TGTGCCAGCAGCCCTTCGGGGTCGCCTCCTCAGCCCCAGCATTTT.

The table lists this clonotype with many counts. The chain is built from TRBV5-1 and TRBJ2-3; maybe TRBD2 (5 bases). Trimming removed 4 bases at V and 5 bases at J, with 8 bases between. The germline CDR1 and CDR2 sequences are SGHRS and YFSETQ. The CDR3 is made up of 12 amino acids. CDR3 sequence reads: CASSREGDTQYF. CDR3 bases: TGCGCCAGCAGCCGAGAGGGAGATACGCAGTATTTT.

V gene TRBV2 combines with J gene TRBJ1-2; the D is unclear. Deletions cut 4 bases from V and 3 bases from J, with 9 bases between. Germline V gives CDR1 SNHLY, CDR2 FYNNEI. The CDR3 consists of 13 residues. The CDR3 DNA follows: TGTGCCAGCAGTGCGACGGTCTACTATGGCTACACCTTC. It encodes CASSATVYYGYTF. Based on the CDR3 plus reference TRBV2 and TRBJ1-2, the full variable domain is EPEVTQTPSHQVTQMGQEVILRCVPISNHLYFYWYRQILGQKVEFLVSFYNNEISEKSEIFDDQFSVERPDGSNFTLKIRSTKLEDSAMYFCASSATVYYGYTFGSGTRLTVV.

The sample holds a few counts of this clonotype. The gene calls are TRBV7-6 and TRBJ2-3; 16 nucleotides match TRBD2. The CDR3 spans 16 residues. The germline V gene encodes CDR1 SGHVS and CDR2 FNYEAQ. Trimming cost V 6 bases and J 2 bases; bases outside gene matches: 2. The CDR3 loop is CASRGTSGGATDTQYF. DNA for the CDR3: TGTGCCAGCAGAGGGACTAGCGGGGGGGCCACAGATACGCAGTATTTT.

This chain joins TRBV7-2 and TRBJ2-4, with D possibly being TRBD1 or TRBD2 (5 bases each). Trimming removed 5 bases at V and 3 bases at J, with 20 bases between. CDR3 size: 17 residues. CDR1 and CDR2 from the germline V gene are SGHTA and FQGNSA. The CDR3 loop is CASSPSRGAPNKNIQYF. Here the CDR3 DNA reads TGTGCCAGCAGCCCTAGCCGAGGGGCCCCGAACAAAAACATTCAGTACTTC.

The rearrangement uses TRBV3-1 and TRBJ1-4; D gene ambiguous. Germline V gene data show CDR1 as LGHDT and CDR2 as YNNKEL (reference sequence). V was cut by 3 bases and J by 12 bases, with 17 bases left in between. This CDR3 spans 14 amino acids. CDR3 coding DNA: TGTGCCAGCAGCCATGGGGTGACGATGATGGAACTGTTTTTT. Its protein product is CASSHGVTMMELFF.

This clonotype has only a few counts. V is TRBV7-2 and J is TRBJ1-1; D unclear. The CDR3 loop spans 13 amino acids. V lost 5 bases, J lost 2 bases, and 9 bases lay in between. Germline V CDR1 and CDR2: SGHTA, FQGNSA. The CDR3 is CASSTKSNTEAFF. For the CDR3, the DNA is TGTGCCAGCAGCACCAAAAGCAACACTGAAGCTTTCTTT.

This chain uses TRBV6-2 or TRBV6-3 with TRBJ2-7; the match to TRBD2 covers 8 bases. The germline CDR1 and CDR2 sequences are MNHEY and SVGEGT. The CDR3 has 13 amino acids. V gave up 5 bases and J gave up 1 base; unmatched junction bases: 1. CDR3: CASSPSGSYEQYV. The CDR3 DNA follows: TGTGCCAGCAGTCCTAGCGGGTCCTACGAGCAGTACGTC.

The J gene is TRBJ1-1, the V gene TRBV6-5, with TRBD1 as a possible D gene (6 bases). V gave up 6 bases and J gave up 6 bases, with 14 bases separating them. This CDR3 is built from 13 residues. Germline-derived CDR1 and CDR2 are MNHEY and SVGAGI. CDR3 residues: CASRRKQGAEAFF. The CDR3 nucleotides are TGTGCCAGCAGGCGAAAACAGGGAGCTGAAGCTTTCTTT.

At least ten counts were recorded for this clonotype. The chain is built from TRBV15 and TRBJ1-4, with 10 bases aligning to TRBD1. CDR3 length: 14 residues. Trimming cost V 3 bases and J 6 bases; bases outside gene matches: 1. CDR1 is LNHNV and CDR2 is YYDKDF in the germline V gene (reference sequence). The CDR3 reads CATSSGTGDEKLFF. Here the CDR3 DNA reads TGTGCCACCAGCAGCGGGACAGGGGATGAAAAACTGTTTTTT.

The CDR3 DNA is TGTGCCAGCAGGGACAGGTTCGGAGATACGCAGTATTTT. Amino acid sequence: CASRDRFGDTQYF. The chain joins TRBV28 to TRBJ2-3; 7 positions agree with TRBD1. Per the germline V gene, CDR1 is MDHEN and CDR2 is SYDVKM. This CDR3 has 13 amino acids. Trimming took 6 bases from V and 5 from J; bases not matched to a gene: 5. Full variable domain (missing parts from reference TRBV28 and TRBJ2-3): DVKVTQSSRYLVKRTGEKVFLECVQDMDHENMFWYRQDPGLGLRLIYFSYDVKMKEKGDIPEGYSVSREKKERFSLILESASTNQTSMYLCASRDRFGDTQYFGPGTRLTVL.

With regard to this clonotype: A read error is possible here, since a much larger clone lies one base away. The chain is built from TRBV20-1 and TRBJ1-2, with TRBD1 matching over 9 bases. Unmatched junction bases numbered 4, after V lost 6 bases and J lost 5 bases. Germline V CDR1 and CDR2: DFQATT, SNEGSKA (reference sequence). This CDR3 comprises 12 residues. CDR3 loop: CSAETGGYGYTF. Here the CDR3 DNA reads TGCAGTGCCGAGACAGGGGGTTATGGCTACACCTTC.

The V and J genes are TRBV7-2 and TRBJ1-2, with a possible D match to TRBD1 (5 bases). V shed 4 bases and J shed 5 bases, with 11 bases lying between them. Germline V gene data show CDR1 as SGHTA and CDR2 as FQGNSA. This CDR3 region has 13 residues. DNA of the CDR3: TGTGCCAGCAGCTGGGGCCTTAAGTATGGCTACACCTTC. Translating gives CASSWGLKYGYTF.

This clonotype turned up a few times. The gene calls are TRBV29-1 and TRBJ1-1; tentative D call: TRBD1 (5 bases). Trimming cost V 4 bases and J 4 bases, with 10 bases left between them. Germline V CDR1 and CDR2: SQVTM, ANQGSEA. The CDR3 spans 12 residues. CDR3 loop: CSVATGRTEAFF. The CDR3 DNA sequence: TGCAGCGTTGCAACAGGTCGCACTGAAGCTTTCTTT.

This clonotype has more than one count but fewer than ten. The chain joins TRBV18 to TRBJ2-7; the D is unclear. The CDR3 runs to 13 residues. Germline V lookup: CDR1 KGHSH, CDR2 LQKENI. Trimming took off 6 bases at V and 4 bases at J, with 13 bases between the two ends. CDR3 sequence: CASSYSGTYEQYF. The CDR3, as DNA: TGTGCCAGCTCGTACTCAGGTACATACGAGCAGTACTTC.